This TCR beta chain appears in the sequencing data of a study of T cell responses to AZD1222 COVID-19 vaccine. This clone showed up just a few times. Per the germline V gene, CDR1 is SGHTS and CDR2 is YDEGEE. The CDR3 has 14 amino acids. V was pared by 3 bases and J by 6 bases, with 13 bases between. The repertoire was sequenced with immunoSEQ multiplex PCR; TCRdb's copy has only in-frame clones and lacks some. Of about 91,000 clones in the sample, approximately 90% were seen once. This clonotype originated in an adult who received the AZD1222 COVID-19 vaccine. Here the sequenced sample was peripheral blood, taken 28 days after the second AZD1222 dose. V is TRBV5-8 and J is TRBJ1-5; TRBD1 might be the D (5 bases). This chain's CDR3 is CASSYGGVRQPQHF. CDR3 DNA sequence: TGTGCCAGCAGCTATGGGGGAGTTCGTCAGCCCCAGCATTTT. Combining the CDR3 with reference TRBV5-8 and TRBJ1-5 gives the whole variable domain EAGVTQSPTHLIKTRGQQATLRCSPISGHTSVYWYQQALGLGLQFLLWYDEGEERNRGNFPPRFSGRQFPNYSSELNVNALELEDSALYLCASSYGGVRQPQHFGDGTRLSIL.